A selection of T cell receptor beta chains follows, all from one sample in a study of human T cells and chemical hapten exposure. TCRdb fed the RACE reads into MiXCR, producing one record per CDR3 protein. The data show approximately 41,000 distinct CDR3 sequences, roughly 7.6% seen once. The source was whole blood, collected in connection with sensitization to the hapten diphenylcyclopropenone (DPC). The receptors were sampled from a woman in her forties or fifties with alopecia areata. Some clones in this sample may be carry-over from other donors' samples. The CDR3 runs from the conserved cysteine through the conserved F or W. The D gene is left open where the match is weak. Only some rows state a clone size, as once, few, many or a class for expanded clones.

abundance	j_gene	d_gene	v_gene	CDR3aa	CDR3nt
few	TRBJ2-7	NA	TRBV3-1	CASSQALGHTYEQYF	TGTGCCAGCAGCCAAGCGCTGGGACATACCTACGAGCAGTACTTC
NA	TRBJ1-1	NA	TRBV30	CAWGDQVYTEAFF	TGTGCCTGGGGGGACCAGGTTTACACTGAAGCTTTCTTT
many	TRBJ1-5	TRBD1	TRBV7-9	CASSYTGDQPQHF	TGTGCCAGCAGTTACACAGGGGATCAGCCCCAGCATTTT
few	TRBJ2-7	NA	TRBV29-1	CSVESGASSYEQYF	TGCAGCGTTGAGTCAGGGGCCAGCTCCTACGAGCAGTACTTC
few	TRBJ2-7	TRBD2	TRBV14	CASSKTSGAYEQYF	TGTGCCAGCAGCAAAACTAGCGGGGCCTACGAGCAGTACTTC
NA	TRBJ1-2	NA	TRBV30	CAWSVRSLYGYTF	TGTGCCTGGAGTGTACGGTCTTTGTATGGCTACACCTTC
many	TRBJ1-1	NA	TRBV12-3/TRBV12-4	CASSLGGRVEAFF	TGTGCCAGCAGTTTAGGCGGGAGGGTTGAAGCTTTCTTT
many	TRBJ2-1	NA	TRBV6-5	CASSYSIITTEQFF	TGTGCCAGCAGTTACTCGATCATCACAACTGAGCAGTTCTTC
many	TRBJ2-7	TRBD1	TRBV7-6	CASRVQGGFPPSYEQYF	TGTGCCAGCAGAGTACAGGGGGGTTTCCCCCCCTCCTACGAGCAGTACTTC
many	TRBJ2-1	TRBD2	TRBV29-1	CSGRLAGGINEQFF	TGCAGCGGCCGACTAGCGGGAGGCATTAATGAGCAGTTCTTC
many	TRBJ2-1	NA	TRBV9	CASSVVGERPREQFF	TGTGCCAGCAGCGTAGTGGGGGAGCGCCCTAGGGAGCAGTTCTTC
many	TRBJ2-1	NA	TRBV7-2	CASNFGAAYEQFF	TGTGCCAGCAACTTCGGGGCAGCGTATGAGCAGTTCTTC
NA	TRBJ2-1	NA	TRBV28	CASSPFGGEHYNEQFF	TGTGCCAGTTCACCCTTTGGAGGGGAGCACTACAATGAGCAGTTCTTC
many	TRBJ2-1	NA	TRBV4-3	CASSPRRQGTMGNEQFF	TGCGCCAGCAGCCCGAGGAGGCAGGGGACGATGGGGAATGAGCAGTTCTTC
NA	TRBJ2-7	NA	TRBV29-1	CSVPLVIGGEQYF	TGCAGCGTTCCACTTGTTATCGGGGGCGAGCAGTACTTC